A selection of T cell receptor beta chains follows, all from one sample in a study of blood T cell repertoires in COVID-19. The table came from immunoSEQ multiplex PCR; TCRdb's copy has only in-frame clones and leaves some out. Of around 150,000 clones listed, around 90% were seen once; the top ten hold under 6%. The sample consisted of peripheral blood. The receptor set was obtained from a human donor in a cohort sampled during active COVID-19. Each CDR3 is given with its conserved first and last residue. Fields, in order: clone size, D gene, J gene, V gene, CDR3 protein, CDR3 DNA. The D gene is left open where the match is weak. Part of the rows lack a size; the others show once, few, many or a class for expanded clones.

clone size: .; D gene: .; J gene: TRBJ1-1; V gene: TRBV19; CDR3 protein: CASSRYPGSQGSTEAFF; CDR3 DNA: TGTGCCAGTAGTAGATACCCCGGGTCGCAGGGGTCCACTGAAGCTTTCTTT
clone size: .; D gene: .; J gene: TRBJ2-7; V gene: TRBV9; CDR3 protein: CASSGTGYREQYF; CDR3 DNA: TGTGCCAGCAGTGGCACAGGGTACCGGGAGCAGTACTTC
clone size: .; D gene: TRBD1; J gene: TRBJ2-1; V gene: TRBV28; CDR3 protein: CASSPRDRGYNEQFF; CDR3 DNA: TGTGCCAGCAGTCCACGGGACAGGGGTTACAATGAGCAGTTCTTC
clone size: .; D gene: TRBD2; J gene: TRBJ2-7; V gene: TRBV6-6; CDR3 protein: CASSRIRTSGSSYEQYF; CDR3 DNA: TGTGCCAGCAGTCGGATCAGGACTAGCGGTAGCTCCTACGAGCAGTACTTC
clone size: .; D gene: .; J gene: TRBJ2-5; V gene: TRBV11-2; CDR3 protein: CASSLDMLALAETQYF; CDR3 DNA: TGTGCCAGCAGCTTAGATATGCTAGCGTTAGCCGAGACCCAGTACTTC
clone size: .; D gene: TRBD1; J gene: TRBJ1-2; V gene: TRBV18; CDR3 protein: CASSLTGASSNYGYTF; CDR3 DNA: TGTGCCAGCTCCTTGACAGGGGCGTCCTCTAACTATGGCTACACCTTC
clone size: .; D gene: .; J gene: TRBJ2-7; V gene: TRBV5-1; CDR3 protein: CASSLTGSYEQYF; CDR3 DNA: TGCGCCAGCAGCTTGACAGGGTCCTACGAGCAGTACTTC
clone size: .; D gene: .; J gene: TRBJ2-2; V gene: TRBV28; CDR3 protein: CASSSGTFLTGELFF; CDR3 DNA: TGTGCCAGCAGCTCCGGGACATTCCTCACCGGGGAGCTGTTTTTT
clone size: .; D gene: TRBD2; J gene: TRBJ2-5; V gene: TRBV28; CDR3 protein: CASRRTSGGSNWGTQYF; CDR3 DNA: TGTGCCAGCAGAAGGACTAGCGGGGGGAGCAATTGGGGGACCCAGTACTTC
clone size: once; D gene: .; J gene: TRBJ1-1; V gene: TRBV28; CDR3 protein: CASSVGGARAEAFF; CDR3 DNA: TGTGCCAGCAGTGTAGGGGGGGCGAGGGCTGAAGCTTTCTTT
clone size: .; D gene: TRBD2; J gene: TRBJ2-7; V gene: TRBV11-2; CDR3 protein: CASSPRSGGSAYEQYF; CDR3 DNA: TGTGCCAGCAGCCCCCGGTCGGGAGGTTCTGCCTACGAGCAGTACTTC
clone size: .; D gene: TRBD1; J gene: TRBJ1-1; V gene: TRBV29-1; CDR3 protein: CSVANPTGTGGSDREAFF; CDR3 DNA: TGCAGCGTTGCTAACCCAACCGGGACAGGGGGCAGCGACCGTGAAGCTTTCTTT
clone size: .; D gene: .; J gene: TRBJ2-7; V gene: TRBV2; CDR3 protein: CASSELAQLSYEQYF; CDR3 DNA: TGTGCCAGCAGTGAACTAGCACAGCTCTCCTACGAGCAGTACTTC
clone size: .; D gene: .; J gene: TRBJ2-2; V gene: TRBV3-1/TRBV3-2; CDR3 protein: CASDPVRLVFIGELFF; CDR3 DNA: TGTGCCAGCGACCCGGTGCGACTAGTCTTCATCGGGGAGCTGTTTTTT
clone size: few; D gene: TRBD2; J gene: TRBJ2-2; V gene: TRBV7-8; CDR3 protein: CASRERGGNTGELFF; CDR3 DNA: TGTGCCAGCCGGGAGCGGGGGGGGAATACCGGGGAGCTGTTTTTT
clone size: .; D gene: .; J gene: TRBJ2-7; V gene: TRBV5-1; CDR3 protein: CASSLGSGPYSYEQYF; CDR3 DNA: TGCGCCAGCAGTCTGGGGAGCGGGCCCTACTCCTACGAGCAGTACTTC
clone size: .; D gene: .; J gene: TRBJ2-7; V gene: TRBV27; CDR3 protein: CASSYDTSYEQYF; CDR3 DNA: TGTGCCAGCAGTTACGACACCTCCTACGAGCAGTACTTC
clone size: .; D gene: .; J gene: TRBJ1-4; V gene: TRBV2; CDR3 protein: CASNQDRTTNEKLFF; CDR3 DNA: TGTGCCAGCAATCAGGACAGAACAACTAATGAAAAACTGTTTTTT
clone size: .; D gene: TRBD1; J gene: TRBJ1-1; V gene: TRBV7-2; CDR3 protein: CASSLRRQGPITEAFF; CDR3 DNA: TGTGCCAGCAGCTTGAGGAGACAGGGGCCAATCACTGAAGCTTTCTTT
clone size: .; D gene: TRBD2; J gene: TRBJ2-2; V gene: TRBV2; CDR3 protein: CASSGRTSGGLTGELFF; CDR3 DNA: TGTGCCAGCAGTGGCCGTACTAGCGGGGGGCTCACCGGGGAGCTGTTTTTT
clone size: .; D gene: TRBD1; J gene: TRBJ1-3; V gene: TRBV3-1/TRBV3-2; CDR3 protein: CASSQAGTGGLGPGNTIYF; CDR3 DNA: TGTGCCAGCAGCCAAGCCGGGACAGGGGGACTGGGACCTGGAAACACCATATATTTT
clone size: .; D gene: .; J gene: TRBJ2-7; V gene: TRBV18; CDR3 protein: CASSPLLDSEQYF; CDR3 DNA: TGTGCCAGCTCACCGTTACTAGATAGCGAGCAGTACTTC
clone size: .; D gene: TRBD1; J gene: TRBJ1-3; V gene: TRBV5-1; CDR3 protein: CASSLEGASSGNTIYF; CDR3 DNA: TGCGCCAGCAGCTTGGAGGGGGCGAGCTCTGGAAACACCATATATTTT
clone size: .; D gene: TRBD2; J gene: TRBJ2-7; V gene: TRBV6-1; CDR3 protein: CASSEGLAALYEQYF; CDR3 DNA: TGTGCCAGCAGTGAAGGACTAGCGGCACTATACGAGCAGTACTTC
clone size: once; D gene: .; J gene: TRBJ1-2; V gene: TRBV27; CDR3 protein: CASSLGRAYGYTF; CDR3 DNA: TGTGCCAGCAGTTTGGGCAGGGCCTATGGCTACACCTTC
clone size: .; D gene: TRBD1; J gene: TRBJ2-2; V gene: TRBV27; CDR3 protein: CASSFLGTGGSSGELFF; CDR3 DNA: TGTGCCAGCAGTTTCCTAGGGACAGGGGGATCTTCCGGGGAGCTGTTTTTT
clone size: once; D gene: .; J gene: TRBJ1-5; V gene: TRBV30; CDR3 protein: CAWQGSNQPQHF; CDR3 DNA: TGTGCCTGGCAGGGAAGCAATCAGCCCCAGCATTTT
clone size: .; D gene: .; J gene: TRBJ1-5; V gene: TRBV12-3/TRBV12-4; CDR3 protein: CASSLGGPQPQHF; CDR3 DNA: TGTGCCAGCAGCCTCGGGGGGCCTCAGCCCCAGCATTTT
clone size: .; D gene: TRBD1; J gene: TRBJ2-5; V gene: TRBV4-3; CDR3 protein: CASSQDWTGQETQYF; CDR3 DNA: TGCGCCAGCAGCCAAGATTGGACAGGGCAAGAGACCCAGTACTTC
clone size: .; D gene: TRBD1; J gene: TRBJ1-4; V gene: TRBV28; CDR3 protein: CASSSLPGQGNEKLFF; CDR3 DNA: TGTGCCAGCAGTTCCCTACCAGGACAGGGTAACGAAAAACTGTTTTTT
clone size: .; D gene: .; J gene: TRBJ2-7; V gene: TRBV9; CDR3 protein: CASSVASSADEQYF; CDR3 DNA: TGTGCCAGCAGCGTAGCGAGTAGCGCGGACGAGCAGTACTTC
clone size: once; D gene: TRBD2; J gene: TRBJ2-1; V gene: TRBV7-9; CDR3 protein: CASSDRAGVYNEQFF; CDR3 DNA: TGTGCCAGCAGCGATAGAGCGGGAGTCTACAATGAGCAGTTCTTC
clone size: .; D gene: .; J gene: TRBJ1-1; V gene: TRBV30; CDR3 protein: CAWSPGVRNTEAFF; CDR3 DNA: TGTGCCTGGAGTCCCGGAGTAAGGAACACTGAAGCTTTCTTT
clone size: .; D gene: TRBD1; J gene: TRBJ1-5; V gene: TRBV10-1; CDR3 protein: CASTVGTGTNQPQHF; CDR3 DNA: TGCGCCAGCACTGTGGGGACAGGTACGAATCAGCCCCAGCATTTT
clone size: .; D gene: TRBD2; J gene: TRBJ2-7; V gene: TRBV10-3; CDR3 protein: CAIRTSGGAPEQYF; CDR3 DNA: TGTGCCATCAGGACTAGCGGGGGGGCTCCCGAGCAGTACTTC
clone size: .; D gene: TRBD2; J gene: TRBJ2-7; V gene: TRBV3-1/TRBV3-2; CDR3 protein: CASSQGLLAGVYDYEQYF; CDR3 DNA: TGTGCCAGCAGCCAAGGATTGCTAGCGGGAGTGTATGACTACGAGCAGTACTTC
clone size: .; D gene: .; J gene: TRBJ1-1; V gene: TRBV5-1; CDR3 protein: CASTMGPKNTEAFF; CDR3 DNA: TGCGCCAGCACCATGGGCCCTAAGAACACTGAAGCTTTCTTT
clone size: .; D gene: .; J gene: TRBJ2-1; V gene: TRBV24-1; CDR3 protein: CATLGTRSYNEQFF; CDR3 DNA: TGTGCCACGTTAGGGACTCGATCCTACAATGAGCAGTTCTTC
clone size: once; D gene: TRBD2; J gene: TRBJ2-5; V gene: TRBV30; CDR3 protein: CAWSGLAGGPLKTQYF; CDR3 DNA: TGTGCCTGGTCGGGACTAGCGGGAGGGCCCTTAAAGACCCAGTACTTC
clone size: .; D gene: TRBD2; J gene: TRBJ2-5; V gene: TRBV9; CDR3 protein: CASSVTTSGYQETQYF; CDR3 DNA: TGTGCCAGCAGCGTGACGACTAGCGGGTACCAAGAGACCCAGTACTTC
clone size: .; D gene: .; J gene: TRBJ1-1; V gene: TRBV19; CDR3 protein: CASAGVGNTEAFF; CDR3 DNA: TGTGCCAGCGCAGGGGTAGGGAACACTGAAGCTTTCTTT
clone size: few; D gene: .; J gene: TRBJ1-5; V gene: TRBV6-2/TRBV6-3; CDR3 protein: CASSYSEHDQPQHF; CDR3 DNA: TGTGCCAGCAGTTATTCCGAGCATGATCAGCCCCAGCATTTT
clone size: .; D gene: .; J gene: TRBJ1-2; V gene: TRBV19; CDR3 protein: CASSIPGTPSGYTF; CDR3 DNA: TGTGCCAGTAGTATACCCGGGACACCCAGTGGCTACACCTTC
clone size: .; D gene: .; J gene: TRBJ2-6; V gene: TRBV7-9; CDR3 protein: CASSLVADSSGANVLTF; CDR3 DNA: TGTGCCAGCAGCTTAGTGGCAGACAGCTCTGGGGCCAACGTCCTGACTTTC
clone size: .; D gene: TRBD2; J gene: TRBJ2-3; V gene: TRBV10-3; CDR3 protein: CATSGTSGGTDTQYF; CDR3 DNA: TGTGCCACCTCAGGGACTAGCGGGGGCACAGATACGCAGTATTTT
clone size: .; D gene: TRBD2; J gene: TRBJ2-5; V gene: TRBV9; CDR3 protein: CASSVEAGGQETQYF; CDR3 DNA: TGTGCCAGCAGCGTAGAAGCGGGAGGACAAGAGACCCAGTACTTC
clone size: .; D gene: TRBD2; J gene: TRBJ2-7; V gene: TRBV7-9; CDR3 protein: CASSRTGLAGSYEQYF; CDR3 DNA: TGTGCCAGCAGCCGAACTGGACTAGCGGGCTCCTACGAGCAGTACTTC
clone size: .; D gene: TRBD1; J gene: TRBJ1-3; V gene: TRBV9; CDR3 protein: CASSVNRGQAGNTIYF; CDR3 DNA: TGTGCCAGCAGCGTAAACAGGGGGCAAGCTGGAAACACCATATATTTT
clone size: .; D gene: .; J gene: TRBJ2-5; V gene: TRBV21-1; CDR3 protein: CASSWFSQGIVETQYF; CDR3 DNA: TGTGCCAGCAGCTGGTTCTCTCAGGGAATTGTAGAGACCCAGTACTTC